This entry lists 9 T cell receptor beta chains sequenced from one sample in a study of T cells after yellow fever vaccination. In TCRdb, the 5' RACE reads were re-called with MiXCR into one record per CDR3 protein. Of about 210,000 distinct CDR3 sequences in the sample, 3.2% were seen once. This specimen consisted of CD4+ T cells sorted from PBMCs, obtained 10 days after the yellow fever booster vaccination. All receptors come from a man between 18 and 29 years old who received the YFV17D yellow fever vaccine.

The CDR3 loop reads CASSSSVLTTYYGYTF. The DNA of the CDR3 is TGTGCCAGCAGTTCGTCGGTCCTGACAACTTACTATGGCTACACCTTC. The chain couples TRBV27 to TRBJ1-2; the D is unclear. This CDR3 contains 16 residues. V was shortened by 4 bases and J by 3 bases, with 18 bases between the two germline ends. Germline V gene data show CDR1 as MNHEY and CDR2 as SMNVEV (reference sequence).

The V and J genes are TRBV9 and TRBJ1-2; D not certain. CDR1 SGDLS and CDR2 YYNGEE come from the germline V gene. Between the trimmed V and J ends, which lost 0 bases and 0 bases, there was a span of 18 bases. The CDR3 has 18 amino acids. This CDR3 is CASSVVPGTETANYGYTF. In DNA form, the CDR3 reads TGTGCCAGCAGCGTAGTTCCGGGTACAGAAACTGCTAACTATGGCTACACCTTC.

This clonotype was observed a few times. The chain employs TRBV5-1 and TRBJ1-5; the D is unclear. Germline V gene sequence: CDR1 SGHRS, CDR2 YFSETQ. Trimming cost V 4 bases and J 1 base, with 6 bases left between them. The CDR3 totals 13 residues. The CDR3 DNA reads as TGCGCCAGCAGCACGGGGAGCAATCAGCCCCAGCATTTT. Residues: CASSTGSNQPQHF.

The chain combines TRBV20-1 with TRBJ1-4; no clear D. Trimming stripped 0 bases from V and 0 bases from J, with 11 bases between. There are 16 residues in the CDR3. Germline CDR1 reads DFQATT; CDR2 reads SNEGSKA (reference sequence). CDR3 DNA sequence: TGCAGTGCTAGAGACCGCATCTCTGCAACTAATGAAAAACTGTTTTTT. It is translated as CSARDRISATNEKLFF.

This clonotype occurred many times. The rearrangement joins TRBV6-1 to TRBJ1-3; D remains ambiguous. V was shortened by 2 bases and J by 0 bases, with 5 bases between the two germline ends. The CDR3 loop spans 14 amino acids. Germline-derived CDR1 and CDR2 are MNHNS and SASEGT. This CDR3 reads CASSEHSSGNTIYF. Here the CDR3 DNA reads TGTGCCAGCAGTGAACACAGCTCTGGAAACACCATATATTTT.

This clonotype was seen ten or more times. The rearrangement uses TRBV20-1 and TRBJ1-5, with D unclear. The germline V gene encodes CDR1 DFQATT and CDR2 SNEGSKA (reference sequence). The CDR3 contains 14 residues. Trimming stripped 1 base from V and 11 bases from J, with 18 bases between. The CDR3 sequence is CSARAGSPTTSQHF. CDR3 sequence (DNA): TGCAGTGCTAGAGCTGGGAGTCCAACGACATCCCAGCATTTT.

This clonotype was observed a handful of times. This rearrangement joins TRBV20-1 to TRBJ2-1, with 9 bases fitting TRBD2. V lost 0 bases, J lost 2 bases, and 5 bases stayed unmatched. This CDR3 is 16 amino acids long. Germline lookup yields CDR1 DFQATT and CDR2 SNEGSKA (reference sequence). The CDR3 sequence: CSARDSQRGAYNEQFF. The CDR3 DNA sequence: TGCAGTGCTAGAGACTCCCAGCGGGGGGCCTACAATGAGCAGTTCTTC.

This clonotype showed up many times. V gene TRBV2 combines with J gene TRBJ2-1; perhaps TRBD2 as D (5 bases). CDR1 is SNHLY and CDR2 is FYNNEI in the germline V gene. There are 16 residues in the CDR3. Trimming left V 6 bases short and J 0 bases short, with 15 bases between. The CDR3 nucleotides are TGTGCCAGCAGCCGCCCGCCGGGGAGCTCCTACAATGAGCAGTTCTTC. Translation: CASSRPPGSSYNEQFF. The full variable domain, its missing parts supplied by reference TRBV2 and TRBJ2-1, is EPEVTQTPSHQVTQMGQEVILRCVPISNHLYFYWYRQILGQKVEFLVSFYNNEISEKSEIFDDQFSVERPDGSNFTLKIRSTKLEDSAMYFCASSRPPGSSYNEQFFGPGTRLTVL.

V and J are TRBV2 and TRBJ1-5, with a possible D match to TRBD1 (5 bases). CDR3 length equals 14 residues. Germline V CDR1 and CDR2: SNHLY, FYNNEI. V lost 5 bases, J lost 7 bases, and 15 bases lay in between. The chain's CDR3 is CASSRAWGDQPQHF. Written as DNA, the CDR3 is TGTGCCAGCAGTCGGGCCTGGGGGGACCAGCCCCAGCATTTT.